The 11 T cell receptor beta chains presented below share a single source sample, sequenced in a study of blood T cell repertoires in COVID-19. Method: immunoSEQ multiplex PCR; TCRdb's copy keeps in-frame clones and lacks some. Of about 82,000 clones listed, 65% to 85% are singletons. The sequenced material came from peripheral blood. The receptor set was obtained from a woman aged 55 to 70 with acute or convalescent COVID-19.

The rearrangement links TRBV5-1 to TRBJ1-1, with TRBD1 identical over 8 bases. CDR1 SGHRS and CDR2 YFSETQ come from the germline V gene. The CDR3 is 13 residues long. The V gene end was trimmed by 5 bases and the J gene end by 4 bases; junction bases not matched to a gene: 4. This CDR3 is CASSTGGSTEAFF. The CDR3 DNA follows: TGCGCCAGCAGTACAGGGGGGAGCACTGAAGCTTTCTTT.

CDR3 in DNA: TGCGCCAGCAGCTTGGGGGCTAGCGGGATATCTCGTGAGCTGTTTTTT. The encoded protein is CASSLGASGISRELFF. The V call is TRBV5-1, the J call TRBJ2-2; 9 bases line up with TRBD2. Trimming at V came to 0 bases and at J to 11 bases, leaving 11 bases not matched to a gene. The CDR3 has 16 residues. Germline CDR1 SGHRS, CDR2 YFSETQ. Complete variable domain (other parts from reference TRBV5-1 and TRBJ2-2): KAGVTQTPRYLIKTRGQQVTLSCSPISGHRSVSWYQQTPGQGLQFLFEYFSETQRNKGNFPGRFSGRQFSNSRSEMNVSTLELGDSALYLCASSLGASGISRELFFGEGSRLTVL.

The count of this clone is one. The chain combines TRBV10-3 with TRBJ1-4; the match to TRBD1 covers 7 bases. CDR1 is ENHRY and CDR2 is SYGVKD in the germline V gene. CDR3 length: 16 amino acids. Losses at the gene ends were 2 bases for V and 8 bases for J; bases not matched to a gene: 11. The CDR3 DNA follows: TGTGCCATCAGTGAGCCCCGACAGGGTTTGGGCGAAAAACTGTTTTTT. It yields the protein CAISEPRQGLGEKLFF.

The chain combines TRBV6-5 with TRBJ1-1; 10 nucleotides agree with TRBD1. Germline values: CDR1 MNHEY, CDR2 SVGAGI. The CDR3 runs 15 residues. Trimming at V came to 5 bases and at J to 2 bases, leaving 5 bases not matched to a gene. The CDR3 spells CASSKWDRGNTEAFF. The CDR3 DNA reads TGTGCCAGCAGTAAATGGGACAGGGGAAACACTGAAGCTTTCTTT.

CDR3 amino acids: CASSSQGGDTEAFF. The CDR3 coding sequence is TGTGCCAGCAGCTCCCAAGGAGGGGACACTGAAGCTTTCTTT. The chain links TRBV7-8 to TRBJ1-1; possibly TRBD1 for D (5 bases). Germline V gene data show CDR1 as SGHVS and CDR2 as FQNEAQ. Trimming pared 4 bases from V and 3 bases from J, leaving 12 bases between. The CDR3 is made up of 14 amino acids.

The chain employs TRBV29-1 and TRBJ1-1; 8 bases line up with TRBD1. Germline CDR1 SQVTM, CDR2 ANQGSEA. The CDR3 extends over 12 amino acids. The J segment lost 6 bases and the V segment lost 6 bases, leaving 6 bases of the junction unmatched. CDR3 in DNA: TGCAGCGTGGAGACAGGGGCCGCTGAAGCTTTCTTT. It codes for CSVETGAAEAFF.

The chain carries TRBV18 and TRBJ1-1; D is unresolved. Trimming shortened V by 1 base and J by 1 base, and 13 bases separated the two germline ends. The germline V gene has CDR1 KGHSH and CDR2 LQKENI. CDR3 size: 16 residues. CDR3 residues: CASSPRVPGKNTEAFF. CDR3 nucleotides: TGTGCCAGCTCACCACGGGTCCCCGGGAAGAACACTGAAGCTTTCTTT. Full variable domain (remainder filled in from reference TRBV18 and TRBJ1-1): NAGVMQNPRHLVRRRGQEARLRCSPMKGHSHVYWYRQLPEEGLKFMVYLQKENIIDESGMPKERFSAEFPKEGPSILRIQQVVRGDSAAYFCASSPRVPGKNTEAFFGQGTRLTVV.

J is TRBJ2-7 and V is TRBV5-1; 9 positions agree with TRBD2. CDR3 length: 16 residues. Germline V gene lookup returns CDR1 SGHRS and CDR2 YFSETQ. V dropped 5 bases and J dropped 7; count of bases not matched to a gene: 16. CDR3 coding DNA: TGCGCCAGCAGTACCTCGGGCGGGGGGGCCGAGGGGGAGCAGTACTTC. Residues: CASSTSGGGAEGEQYF. The full variable domain, with the rest looked up from reference TRBV5-1 and TRBJ2-7, is KAGVTQTPRYLIKTRGQQVTLSCSPISGHRSVSWYQQTPGQGLQFLFEYFSETQRNKGNFPGRFSGRQFSNSRSEMNVSTLELGDSALYLCASSTSGGGAEGEQYFGPGTRLTVT.

This chain joins TRBV7-3 and TRBJ1-1, with D unclear. The germline V and J ends were trimmed by 4 bases and 7 bases, with 10 bases remaining between them. Per germline, CDR1 SGHTA and CDR2 FQGTGA. The CDR3 consists of 12 residues. CDR3 sequence: CASSSNTGEAFF. CDR3 DNA sequence: TGTGCCAGCAGCTCAAACACGGGTGAAGCTTTCTTT.

CDR3 nucleotide sequence: TGTGCCAGCAGTCCCGTGACAGGGCGAGCTTTCTTT. It codes for CASSPVTGRAFF. The genes are TRBV6-5 and TRBJ1-1, with 7 bases matching TRBD1. Germline CDR1 is MNHEY and CDR2 is SVGAGI. The CDR3 consists of 12 residues. V shed 5 bases, J shed 10 bases, and the junction held 7 bases outside the gene matches.

The chain recombines TRBV30 with TRBJ1-1; the D gene is possibly TRBD1 (5 bases). Trimming took off 3 bases at V and 1 base at J, with 18 bases between the two ends. Germline V gives CDR1 GTSNPN, CDR2 SVGIG (reference sequence). The CDR3 is 16 residues long. In DNA, the CDR3 is TGTGCCTGGAGCCCCCGGCCCGTGGGGGGGAACACTGAAGCTTTCTTT. This translates into CAWSPRPVGGNTEAFF. Variable domain in full (rest from reference TRBV30 and TRBJ1-1): SQTIHQWPATLVQPVGSPLSLECTVEGTSNPNLYWYRQAAGRGLQLLFYSVGIGQISSEVPQNLSASRPQDRQFILSSKKLLLSDSGFYLCAWSPRPVGGNTEAFFGQGTRLTVV.